One and the same sample provided the 8 T cell receptor beta chains below, sequenced in a study of regulatory T cells in long-lasting Graves disease. According to the study, TCR beta libraries were built with iRepertoire HTBI primers and CDR3-region Arm-PCR. In TCRdb, the multiplex PCR reads were re-called with MiXCR into one record per CDR3 protein. In the table there are about 620,000 distinct CDR3 sequences, 16% of which are singletons. The time point: newly diagnosed GD, antithyroid drugs for less than 3 months. There was RNA extracted from PBMCs, and the TCR library was made from it. The same specimen was also included in a second study, on T cells in Graves' hyperthyroidism and ophthalmopathy.

The source was peripheral blood mononuclear cells (PBMCs), collected at new diagnosis, from a patient treated with antithyroid drugs. The receptors were gathered from a woman aged 25 to 45 with Graves disease.

This clonotype appeared many times. V gene TRBV12-3 or TRBV12-4 combines with J gene TRBJ2-1; possibly TRBD2 for D (5 bases). The CDR3 sequence is 15 residues long. Trimming removed 4 bases from V and 2 bases from J, with 12 bases in between. Here the CDR3 reads CASSCTSCPYNEQFF. The CDR3 nucleotides are TGTGCCAGCAGTTGTACTAGTTGTCCCTACAATGAGCAGTTCTTC.

With regard to this clonotype: It may be a read error: a sequence one base away is much more abundant. The chain recombines TRBV10-3 with TRBJ1-1; a possible D gene is TRBD1 (5 bases). Per the germline V gene, CDR1 is ENHRY and CDR2 is SYGVKD. This CDR3 region has 15 residues. V lost 0 bases, J lost 6 bases, and 14 bases lay in between. The CDR3: CAISESGETNSEAFF. CDR3 in DNA: TGTGCCATCAGTGAGTCGGGGGAAACTAACTCTGAAGCTTTCTTT.

On this clonotype: A read error may produce the germline difference seen at one junction end. The genes are TRBV5-1 and TRBJ1-2; 7 bases are a match to TRBD1. Germline CDR1 reads SGHRS; CDR2 reads YFSETQ. This CDR3 is built from 15 residues. DNA of the CDR3: TGTGCCAGCAGCCTGACAGGGTTCCTTAACTATGGCTACACCTTC. Translation: CASSLTGFLNYGYTF. Using reference TRBV5-1 and TRBJ1-2 for the parts outside the CDR3, the full variable domain is KAGVTQTPRYLIKTRGQQVTLSCSPISGHRSVSWYQQTPGQGLQFLFEYFSETQRNKGNFPGRFSGRQFSNSRSEMNVSTLELGDSALYLCASSLTGFLNYGYTFGSGTRLTVV.

This clonotype has at least ten counts. The chain links TRBV6-1 to TRBJ2-1; no firm D call. Germline values: CDR1 MNHNS, CDR2 SASEGT. The V end lost 5 bases, the J end lost 7 bases, and 12 bases lay between the germline ends. The CDR3 covers 13 residues. Here the CDR3 DNA reads TGTGCCAGCAGTACCGTTATGGGGAATGAGCAGTTCTTC. It translates to CASSTVMGNEQFF.

The chain links TRBV30 to TRBJ1-3, with D possibly matching TRBD1 (6 bases). The V end was cut by 4 bases, the J end by 0 bases, with 10 bases between. The CDR3 has 14 residues. Germline V gene lookup returns CDR1 GTSNPN and CDR2 SVGIG (reference sequence). CDR3 nucleotides: TGTGCCTGGACGACAGGATACTCTGGAAACACCATATATTTT. This gives the protein CAWTTGYSGNTIYF. The whole variable domain, remainder taken from reference TRBV30 and TRBJ1-3, is SQTIHQWPATLVQPVGSPLSLECTVEGTSNPNLYWYRQAAGRGLQLLFYSVGIGQISSEVPQNLSASRPQDRQFILSSKKLLLSDSGFYLCAWTTGYSGNTIYFGEGSWLTVV.

This clonotype showed up just a few times. This chain uses TRBV5-5 with TRBJ1-6; weak D call: TRBD1 (6 bases). CDR1 and CDR2 (germline): SGHKS, YYEKEE (reference sequence). The CDR3 runs 17 residues. The V end lost 4 bases, the J end lost 5 bases, and 19 bases lay between the germline ends. CDR3 sequence (DNA): TGTGCCAGCAGCGTGGACAGCTACACCTTTAATAATTCACCCCTCCACTTT. Its translation is CASSVDSYTFNNSPLHF.

The chain recombines TRBV28 with TRBJ2-3; D might be TRBD2 (6 bases). From germline, CDR1 is MDHEN and CDR2 SYDVKM. The CDR3 has 11 residues. V shed 4 bases and J shed 13 bases, with 12 bases lying between them. CDR3 region: CASSSGGLKYF. The CDR3 DNA reads TGTGCCAGCAGTTCCGGGGGACTGAAGTATTTT.

This clonotype was observed a handful of times. The V and J genes are TRBV2 and TRBJ2-2; no firm D call. CDR1 and CDR2 (germline): SNHLY, FYNNEI. Trimming removed 4 bases from V and 4 bases from J, with 13 bases in between. The CDR3 is 15 amino acids. CDR3 in amino acids: CASSVVSIGTGELFF. CDR3 DNA sequence: TGTGCCAGCAGTGTGGTTAGTATTGGCACCGGGGAGCTGTTTTTT.